This TCR beta chain derives from a study of control samples from healthy donors and cancer patients. Profiled with immunoSEQ multiplex PCR; TCRdb holds only in-frame clones, not every one. The repertoire consists of about 140,000 clones, with approximately 86% occurring once and the leading ten covering roughly 9%. Unmatched junction bases numbered 10, after V lost 5 bases and J lost 9 bases. This CDR3 is 15 amino acids long. Germline V CDR1 and CDR2: MGHDK, SYGVNS. This chain uses TRBV25-1 with TRBJ1-6; 7 nucleotides line up with TRBD1. The TCR sequence derives from a woman aged 30 to 39 in good health. Sequences were obtained from blood. DNA of the CDR3: TGTGCCAGCAGTACCTCCGACAGGGAACGTTCACCCCTCCACTTT. Amino acid sequence: CASSTSDRERSPLHF.